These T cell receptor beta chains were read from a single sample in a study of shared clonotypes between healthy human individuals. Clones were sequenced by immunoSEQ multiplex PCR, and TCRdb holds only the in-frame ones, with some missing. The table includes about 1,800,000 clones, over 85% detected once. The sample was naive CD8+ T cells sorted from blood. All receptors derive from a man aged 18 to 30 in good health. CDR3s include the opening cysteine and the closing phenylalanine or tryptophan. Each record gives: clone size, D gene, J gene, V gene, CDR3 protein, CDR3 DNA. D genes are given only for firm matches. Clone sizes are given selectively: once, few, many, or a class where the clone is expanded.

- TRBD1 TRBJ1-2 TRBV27 CASSLGQGYYGYTF TGTGCCAGCAGTCTAGGACAGGGTTACTATGGCTACACCTTC
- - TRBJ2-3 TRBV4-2 CASSRLVNGDTQYF TGTGCCAGCAGCCGACTGGTCAACGGAGATACGCAGTATTTT
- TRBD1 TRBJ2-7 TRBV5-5 CASSQPGQDYEQYF TGTGCCAGCAGCCAGCCGGGACAGGATTACGAGCAGTACTTC
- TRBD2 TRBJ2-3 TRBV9 CASSGLAGGPTDTQYF TGTGCCAGCAGCGGACTAGCGGGGGGGCCCACAGATACGCAGTATTTT
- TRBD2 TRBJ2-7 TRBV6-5 CASQPGGISYEQYF TGTGCCAGCCAACCGGGAGGGATCTCCTACGAGCAGTACTTC
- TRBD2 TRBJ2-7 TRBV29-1 CSVGGGDYSYEQYF TGCAGCGTCGGGGGTGGGGACTACTCCTACGAGCAGTACTTC
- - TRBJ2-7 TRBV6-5 CASSYSGTYEQYF TGTGCCAGCAGTTACTCGGGCACCTACGAGCAGTACTTC
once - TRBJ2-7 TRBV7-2 CASSLDRDDSYEQYF TGTGCCAGCAGCTTAGATAGGGACGACTCCTACGAGCAGTACTTC
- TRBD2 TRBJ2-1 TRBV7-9 CASSLATSGYMNNEQFF TGTGCCAGCAGCTTAGCTACTAGCGGGTATATGAACAATGAGCAGTTCTTC
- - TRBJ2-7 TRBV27 CASSGQGGTYEQYF TGTGCCAGTTCTGGGCAGGGGGGCACCTACGAGCAGTACTTC
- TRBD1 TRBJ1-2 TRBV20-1 CSAKTGGGYTF TGCAGTGCCAAAACAGGGGGTGGCTACACCTTC
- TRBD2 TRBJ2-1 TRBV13 CASSQLAVSYNEQFF TGTGCCAGCAGCCAACTAGCGGTTTCCTACAATGAGCAGTTCTTC
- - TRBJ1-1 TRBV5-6 CASRRGRDNNEPEAFF TGTGCCAGCAGGCGGGGGCGGGACAACAATGAACCTGAAGCTTTCTTT
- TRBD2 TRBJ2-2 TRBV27 CASSLSGRAGTGELFF TGTGCCAGCTCCTTAAGCGGGAGGGCAGGAACCGGGGAGCTGTTTTTT
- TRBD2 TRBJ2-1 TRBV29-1 CSVEELAADNEQFF TGCAGCGTTGAAGAACTAGCGGCCGACAATGAGCAGTTCTTC
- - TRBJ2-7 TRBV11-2 CASSRGYEQYF TGTGCCAGCAGCCGCGGCTACGAGCAGTACTTC
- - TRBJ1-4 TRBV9 CASSGDTGEKLFF TGTGCCAGCAGCGGGGACACGGGCGAAAAACTGTTTTTT
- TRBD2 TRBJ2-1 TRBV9 CASSPGGYSYNEQFF TGTGCCAGCAGCCCCGGGGGGTACTCCTACAATGAGCAGTTCTTC
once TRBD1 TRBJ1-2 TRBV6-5 CASSYGTGGNYGYTF TGTGCCAGCAGTTACGGCACAGGGGGCAACTATGGCTACACCTTC
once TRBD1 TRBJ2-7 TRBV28 CASSFPKTGYHGVYEQYF TGTGCCAGCAGTTTCCCAAAGACAGGGTACCATGGGGTCTACGAGCAGTACTTC
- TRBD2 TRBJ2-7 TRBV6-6 CASSYLAGERHYEQYF TGTGCCAGCAGTTACTTAGCGGGAGAAAGGCACTACGAGCAGTACTTC
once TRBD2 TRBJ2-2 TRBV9 CASSPGLAGVIGELFF TGTGCCAGCAGCCCGGGACTAGCGGGAGTCATCGGGGAGCTGTTTTTT
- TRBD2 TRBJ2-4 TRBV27 CASSLSGTSAAKNIQYF TGTGCCAGCAGTTTATCCGGGACTAGCGCTGCCAAAAACATTCAGTACTTC
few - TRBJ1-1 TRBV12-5 CASGSRLCMNTEAFF TGTGCTAGTGGTTCCCGCCTCTGTATGAACACTGAAGCTTTCTTT
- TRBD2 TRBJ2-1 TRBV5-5 CASSSDLAGEQFF TGTGCCAGCAGCTCGGATCTAGCGGGTGAGCAGTTCTTC
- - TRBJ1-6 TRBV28 CASSFADRQLDSSYNSPLHF TGTGCCAGCAGCTTCGCGGACAGACAACTAGATAGCTCCTATAATTCACCCCTCCACTTT
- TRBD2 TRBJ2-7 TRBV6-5 CASSSTPSGPSYEQYF TGTGCCAGCAGTTCCACCCCTAGCGGCCCATCCTACGAGCAGTACTTC
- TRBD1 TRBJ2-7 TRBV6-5 CASSSTGGRYEQYF TGTGCCAGCAGCTCGACAGGGGGCAGGTACGAGCAGTACTTC